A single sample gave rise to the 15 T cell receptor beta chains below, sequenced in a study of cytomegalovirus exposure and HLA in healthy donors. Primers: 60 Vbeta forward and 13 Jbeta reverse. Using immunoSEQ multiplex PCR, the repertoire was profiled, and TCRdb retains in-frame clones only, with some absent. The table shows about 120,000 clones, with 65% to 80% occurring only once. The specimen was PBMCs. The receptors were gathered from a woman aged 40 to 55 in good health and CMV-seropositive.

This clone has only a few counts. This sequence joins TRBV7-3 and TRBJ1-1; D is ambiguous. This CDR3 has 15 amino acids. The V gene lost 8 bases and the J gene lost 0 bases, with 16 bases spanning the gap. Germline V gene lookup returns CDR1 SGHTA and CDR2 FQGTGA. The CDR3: CASLAGRGLNTEAFF. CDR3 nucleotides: TGTGCCAGCCTGGCGGGGAGAGGCTTGAACACTGAAGCTTTCTTT.

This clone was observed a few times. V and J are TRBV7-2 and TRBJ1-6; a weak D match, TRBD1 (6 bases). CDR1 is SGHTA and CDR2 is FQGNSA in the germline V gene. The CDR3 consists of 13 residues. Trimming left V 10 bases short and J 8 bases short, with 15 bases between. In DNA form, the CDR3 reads TGTGCCATTTCGGGGGGCAAGGATTCACCCCTCCACTTT. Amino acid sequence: CAISGGKDSPLHF.

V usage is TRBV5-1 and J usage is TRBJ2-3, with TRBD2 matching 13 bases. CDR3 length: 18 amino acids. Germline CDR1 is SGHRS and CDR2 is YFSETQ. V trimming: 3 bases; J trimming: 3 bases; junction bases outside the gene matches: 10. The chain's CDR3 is CASSWGGLAGKRTDTQYF. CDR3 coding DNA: TGCGCCAGCAGCTGGGGGGGACTAGCGGGAAAGAGGACAGATACGCAGTATTTT.

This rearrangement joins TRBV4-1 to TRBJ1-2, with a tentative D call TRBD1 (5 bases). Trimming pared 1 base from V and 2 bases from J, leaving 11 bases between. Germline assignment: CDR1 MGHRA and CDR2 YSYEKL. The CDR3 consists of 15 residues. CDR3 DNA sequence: TGCGCCAGCAGCCAAGCCGGACAATCAAACTATGGCTACACCTTC. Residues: CASSQAGQSNYGYTF.

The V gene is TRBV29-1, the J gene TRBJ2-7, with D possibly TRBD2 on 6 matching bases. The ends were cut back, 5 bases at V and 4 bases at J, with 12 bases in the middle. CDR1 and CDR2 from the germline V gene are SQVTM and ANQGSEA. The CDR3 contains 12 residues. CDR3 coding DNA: TGCAGCGTTTACGGGGGTGCTTACGAGCAGTACTTC. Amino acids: CSVYGGAYEQYF.

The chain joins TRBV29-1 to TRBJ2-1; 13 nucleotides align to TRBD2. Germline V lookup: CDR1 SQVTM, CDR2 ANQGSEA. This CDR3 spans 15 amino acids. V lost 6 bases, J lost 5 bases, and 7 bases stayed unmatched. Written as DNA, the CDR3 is TGCAGCGTCCGGGGGGGACTAGCGGGAAACAATGAGCAGTTCTTC. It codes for CSVRGGLAGNNEQFF.

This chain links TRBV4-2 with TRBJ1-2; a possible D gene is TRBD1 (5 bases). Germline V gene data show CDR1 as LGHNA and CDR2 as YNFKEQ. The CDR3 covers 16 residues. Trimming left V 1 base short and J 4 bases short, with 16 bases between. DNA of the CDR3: TGTGCCAGCAGCCAAGCGCGGGGCGCGGGAGTCTATGGCTACACCTTC. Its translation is CASSQARGAGVYGYTF.

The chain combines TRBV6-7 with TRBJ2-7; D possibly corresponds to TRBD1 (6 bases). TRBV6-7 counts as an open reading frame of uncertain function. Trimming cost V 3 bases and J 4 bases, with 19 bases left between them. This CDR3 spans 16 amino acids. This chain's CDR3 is CASSYDRTGLGYEQYF. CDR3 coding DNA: TGTGCCAGCAGTTATGATCGAACAGGGTTAGGGTACGAGCAGTACTTC.

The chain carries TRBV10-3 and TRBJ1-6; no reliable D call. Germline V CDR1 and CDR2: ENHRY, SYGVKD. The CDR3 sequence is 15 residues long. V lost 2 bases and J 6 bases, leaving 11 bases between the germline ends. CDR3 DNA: TGTGCCATCAGTGAGGTTGAGACACCTAATTCACCCCTCCACTTT. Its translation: CAISEVETPNSPLHF.

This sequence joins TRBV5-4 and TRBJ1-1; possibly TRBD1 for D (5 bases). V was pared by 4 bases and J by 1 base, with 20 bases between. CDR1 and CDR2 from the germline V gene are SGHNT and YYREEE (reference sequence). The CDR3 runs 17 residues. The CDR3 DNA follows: TGTGCCAGCAGCCTGGGGTTAAGCTGGGGGGGGAACACTGAAGCTTTCTTT. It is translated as CASSLGLSWGGNTEAFF.

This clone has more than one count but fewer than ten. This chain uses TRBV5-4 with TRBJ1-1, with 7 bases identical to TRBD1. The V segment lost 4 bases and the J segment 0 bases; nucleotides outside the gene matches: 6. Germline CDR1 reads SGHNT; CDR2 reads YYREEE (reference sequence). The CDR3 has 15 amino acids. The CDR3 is CASSARQGLNTEAFF. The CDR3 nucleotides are TGTGCCAGCAGCGCGCGACAGGGACTGAACACTGAAGCTTTCTTT.

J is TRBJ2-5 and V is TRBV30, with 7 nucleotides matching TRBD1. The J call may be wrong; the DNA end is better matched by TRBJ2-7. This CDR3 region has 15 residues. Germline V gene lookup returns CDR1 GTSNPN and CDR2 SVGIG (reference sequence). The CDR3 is CAWSAGTADSYEQYF. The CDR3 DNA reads TGTGCCTGGAGTGCCGGGACAGCGGACTCCTACGAGCAGTACTTC.

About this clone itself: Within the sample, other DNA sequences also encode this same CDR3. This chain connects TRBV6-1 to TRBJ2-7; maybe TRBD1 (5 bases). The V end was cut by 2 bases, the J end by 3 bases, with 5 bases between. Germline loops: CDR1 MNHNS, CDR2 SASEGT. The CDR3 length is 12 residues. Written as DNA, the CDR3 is TGTGCCAGCAGTGAAAGGGGCTACGAGCAGTACTTC. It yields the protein CASSERGYEQYF.

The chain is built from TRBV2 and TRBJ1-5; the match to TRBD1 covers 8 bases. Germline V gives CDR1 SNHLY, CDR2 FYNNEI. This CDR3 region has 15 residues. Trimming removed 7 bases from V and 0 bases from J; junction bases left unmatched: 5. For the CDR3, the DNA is TGTGCCAGCAATGGACAGGGCCATAGCAATCAGCCCCAGCATTTT. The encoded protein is CASNGQGHSNQPQHF.

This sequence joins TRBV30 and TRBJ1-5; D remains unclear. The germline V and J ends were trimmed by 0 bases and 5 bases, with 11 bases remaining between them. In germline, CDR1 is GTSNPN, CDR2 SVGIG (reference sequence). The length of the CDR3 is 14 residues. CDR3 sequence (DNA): TGTGCCTGGAGTGTACCTAGAAAGGATCAGCCCCAGCATTTT. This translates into CAWSVPRKDQPQHF.